Each of the 21 T cell receptor beta chains below was sequenced from the same sample in a study of blood T cell repertoires in COVID-19. TCRdb's copy holds only in-frame clones and misses some; the assay was immunoSEQ multiplex PCR. Of 310,000 or so clones detected, 80% to 90% appear once; the ten largest clones hold about 10%. Specimen: PBMCs or T cells enriched from blood (not recorded which). The receptors derive from a woman aged 18-29 years who had recovered from COVID-19.

The chain joins TRBV19 to TRBJ1-2; TRBD1 aligns across 7 bases. The germline gives CDR1 LNHDA, CDR2 SQIVND (reference sequence). The CDR3 has 15 amino acids. Germline trimming cut 8 bases from V and 2 bases from J; bases unmatched to any gene: 11. The CDR3 nucleotides read TGTGCCAGTTCCGCGCGGGACAGCTCAAACTATGGCTACACCTTC. Its protein is CASSARDSSNYGYTF.

This chain links TRBV24-1 with TRBJ2-3; D is possibly TRBD2 (7 bases). The germline V gene has CDR1 KGHDR and CDR2 SFDVKD. Trimming took 0 bases from V and 6 from J, leaving 12 bases between them. The CDR3 loop spans 15 amino acids. The CDR3 nucleotides read TGTGCCACCAGTGATTTGGGCAGGGGAGGGGATACGCAGTATTTT. Translated: CATSDLGRGGDTQYF.

For this clone: The same CDR3 arises from other DNA sequences in this sample as well. The gene calls are TRBV5-1 and TRBJ1-1; D remains ambiguous. Trimming left V 0 bases short and J 4 bases short, with 4 bases between. Germline values: CDR1 SGHRS, CDR2 YFSETQ. The CDR3 consists of 12 residues. CDR3 nucleotide sequence: TGCGCCAGCAGCTTGGGGCTCACTGAAGCTTTCTTT. Its translation: CASSLGLTEAFF.

This chain links TRBV5-1 with TRBJ1-6; a weak D match, TRBD1 (6 bases). This CDR3 has 14 residues. V was cut by 1 base and J by 7 bases, with 9 bases left in between. Germline V gene sequence: CDR1 SGHRS, CDR2 YFSETQ. The CDR3 nucleotides read TGCGCCAGCAGCTTGCAGGGGTGGAATTCACCCCTCCACTTT. Its translation: CASSLQGWNSPLHF.

The CDR3: CASSLARIPGQGSGNTIYF. CDR3 sequence (DNA): TGTGCCAGCAGCTTAGCCAGAATCCCGGGACAGGGCTCTGGAAACACCATATATTTT. J is TRBJ1-3 and V is TRBV7-8; 9 bases fit TRBD1. Germline assignment: CDR1 SGHVS and CDR2 FQNEAQ. Trimming took 0 bases from V and 0 from J; bases not matched to a gene: 9. The CDR3 has 19 residues. Full variable domain (outside the CDR3, taken from reference TRBV7-8 and TRBJ1-3): GAGVSQSPRYKVAKRGQDVALRCDPISGHVSLFWYQQALGQGPEFLTYFQNEAQLDKSGLPSDRFFAERPEGSVSTLKIQRTQQEDSAVYLCASSLARIPGQGSGNTIYFGEGSWLTVV.

The chain carries TRBV7-8 and TRBJ1-2, with D unclear. V was cut by 1 base and J by 3 bases, with 9 bases left in between. The CDR3 spans 14 residues. In germline, CDR1 is SGHVS, CDR2 FQNEAQ. The DNA for the CDR3 is TGTGCCAGCAGCTTAGTCCCTTCGGACTATGGCTACACCTTC. It is translated as CASSLVPSDYGYTF.

The chain recombines TRBV11-3 with TRBJ2-2; possibly TRBD1 for D (6 bases). The V end was cut by 5 bases, the J end by 6 bases, with 13 bases between. From germline, CDR1 is SGHNT and CDR2 YENEEA. The CDR3 covers 14 residues. This CDR3 reads CASSIQGGAGELFF. In nucleotides, the CDR3 is TGTGCCAGCAGCATACAGGGTGGGGCCGGGGAGCTGTTTTTT.

The genes are TRBV28 and TRBJ2-7, with 8 positions matching TRBD1. The CDR3 contains 14 residues. In germline, CDR1 is MDHEN, CDR2 SYDVKM. V gave up 3 bases and J gave up 4 bases; unmatched junction bases: 5. The CDR3 loop is CASSLTGEMYEQYF. CDR3 DNA: TGTGCCAGCAGTTTGACAGGGGAAATGTACGAGCAGTACTTC.

The chain links TRBV7-2 to TRBJ1-2, with 7 bases matching TRBD1. The V segment lost 4 bases and the J segment 4 bases; nucleotides outside the gene matches: 9. This CDR3 contains 15 residues. Germline CDR1 SGHTA, CDR2 FQGNSA. The CDR3 DNA follows: TGTGCCAGCAGCTCGGGACAGCCGCGTTCCTATGGCTACACCTTC. Its translation: CASSSGQPRSYGYTF.

The chain couples TRBV19 to TRBJ1-5; 8 bases match TRBD1. Germline lookup yields CDR1 LNHDA and CDR2 SQIVND (reference sequence). This CDR3 contains 14 residues. V lost 6 bases to trimming and J lost 3 bases; unmatched junction nucleotides: 4. The CDR3 sequence: CASRQDRDNQPQHF. As DNA, the CDR3 is TGTGCCAGTAGACAGGACAGGGACAATCAGCCCCAGCATTTT.

The chain carries TRBV9 and TRBJ1-3; possible D gene TRBD1, 5 bases. The CDR3 has 16 residues. With 0 bases removed from V and 0 bases from J, the gap between germline ends came to 10 bases. Germline lookup yields CDR1 SGDLS and CDR2 YYNGEE. CDR3 nucleotide sequence: TGTGCCAGCAGCGTAGCGCAGGGATCCTCTGGAAACACCATATATTTT. Translation gives CASSVAQGSSGNTIYF.

The V call is TRBV6-5, the J call TRBJ2-7; 9 bases map to TRBD1. The CDR3 is 15 amino acids. The germline V gene encodes CDR1 MNHEY and CDR2 SVGAGI. V was clipped by 4 bases and J by 3 bases; unmatched bases: 7. CDR3 amino acids: CASSSHRDRVYEQYF. As DNA, the CDR3 is TGTGCCAGCAGTTCCCACCGGGACAGGGTCTACGAGCAGTACTTC.

The rearrangement joins TRBV7-3 to TRBJ2-1; D gene ambiguous. V was cut by 4 bases and J by 11 bases, with 15 bases left in between. CDR3 size: 13 residues. Germline loops: CDR1 SGHTA, CDR2 FQGTGA. CDR3 protein: CASSSQSIAKQFF. Written as DNA, the CDR3 is TGTGCCAGCAGCTCCCAAAGTATTGCTAAGCAGTTCTTC.

This chain uses TRBV7-3 with TRBJ1-1; D is unresolved. This CDR3 has 13 amino acids. Germline V gene sequence: CDR1 SGHTA, CDR2 FQGTGA. V lost 2 bases and J lost 4, with 8 bases in between. Written as DNA, the CDR3 is TGTGCCAGCAGCTTATCTATTACCACTGAAGCTTTCTTT. It codes for CASSLSITTEAFF.

In regard to this clone: At one end the junction does not follow the germline gene, possibly because of a read error. V usage is TRBV7-9 and J usage is TRBJ2-7, with D possibly being TRBD1 (6 bases). Germline V gene lookup returns CDR1 SEHNR and CDR2 FQNEAQ (reference sequence). This CDR3 region has 12 residues. CDR3 bases: TGTGCCAGCAGCTTAGTACCGGGACAAATCAACTTC. This translates into CASSLVPGQINF.

V gene TRBV6-5 combines with J gene TRBJ2-1; 9 positions agree with TRBD2. This CDR3 region has 15 residues. The germline V gene has CDR1 MNHEY and CDR2 SVGAGI. The ends lost 5 bases at V and 7 bases at J; junction bases unmatched: 9. The CDR3 bases are TGTGCCAGCAGTCAGCGGAGGAGCGGGGGGAATGAGCAGTTCTTC. This translates into CASSQRRSGGNEQFF.

This chain connects TRBV5-1 to TRBJ1-2; TRBD1 might be the D (6 bases). V lost 3 bases and J lost 4, with 13 bases in between. Germline V gene lookup returns CDR1 SGHRS and CDR2 YFSETQ. This CDR3 contains 14 residues. The CDR3 here is CASSYTPRGYGYTF. The DNA for the CDR3 is TGCGCCAGCAGCTACACCCCCAGGGGCTATGGCTACACCTTC.

Note on this clone: Different DNA sequences within this sample yield the same CDR3. The chain joins TRBV28 to TRBJ1-2; 8 positions match TRBD1. Germline V gene sequence: CDR1 MDHEN, CDR2 SYDVKM. The junction had 2 bases not matched to a gene; V was cut back by 4 bases and J by 1 base. The CDR3 runs 14 residues. In DNA, the CDR3 is TGTGCCAGCAGTTCCGGACAGGGTAACTATGGCTACACCTTC. Amino acids: CASSSGQGNYGYTF.

The chain recombines TRBV28 with TRBJ2-7, with 7 bases identical to TRBD1. This CDR3 comprises 15 residues. V dropped 3 bases and J dropped 5; count of bases not matched to a gene: 10. Germline assignment: CDR1 MDHEN and CDR2 SYDVKM. This CDR3 is CASSLFTGDKDEQYF. The CDR3 DNA follows: TGTGCCAGCAGTTTGTTCACAGGGGATAAGGACGAGCAGTACTTC.

This chain joins TRBV7-3 and TRBJ1-3; D not resolved. Trimming shortened V by 0 bases and J by 8 bases, and 8 bases separated the two germline ends. Germline CDR1 is SGHTA and CDR2 is FQGTGA. The CDR3 consists of 13 residues. The DNA of the CDR3 is TGTGCCAGCAGCTTAACGTACGCGGACACCATATATTTT. This translates into CASSLTYADTIYF.

CDR3 DNA: TGTGCCACGGGACAGACCCCCTACGAGCAGTACTTC. It codes for CATGQTPYEQYF. This chain uses TRBV24-1 with TRBJ2-7; the match to TRBD1 covers 7 bases. In germline, CDR1 is KGHDR, CDR2 SFDVKD. The CDR3 contains 12 residues. Germline trimming cut 10 bases from V and 2 bases from J; bases unmatched to any gene: 4.